A few counts support the clone carrying this T cell receptor beta chain. Its antigen is currently unknown. The germline V and J ends were trimmed by 2 bases and 1 base, with 8 bases remaining between them. The V gene's germline CDR1 is GTSNPN and CDR2 SVGIG (reference sequence). The CDR3 consists of 13 residues. Molecular barcoded adaptors covering alpha/delta and beta/gamma chains were used on about 390 ng RNA. MiXCR was run by TCRdb on the reads, yielding one entry per CDR3 protein. The repertoire holds 30,000 to 50,000 distinct CDR3 sequences, with 10% to 15% as singletons. The data were obtained in a study of read filtering for tumor transcriptome and immune sequencing. Study findings and constraints: This fraction held mixed bone marrow immune cells after CD138-negative sorting.

At the time of active disease, bone marrow was collected from every patient. Specimen: a population of CD138-negative cells sorted from bone marrow. This chain uses TRBV30 with TRBJ2-5, with D tentatively TRBD1 or TRBD2 (5 bases each). The receptor's source is a donor aged 40 or over with multiple myeloma. DNA of the CDR3: TGTGCCTGGAGTCTGGGACCCCAAGAGACCCAGTACTTC. Protein: CAWSLGPQETQYF.